This is a list of T cell receptor beta chains from one sample in a study of T cells after yellow fever vaccination. TCRdb re-called the 5' RACE reads through MiXCR, storing one row per CDR3 protein. The sample holds hundreds of thousands of distinct CDR3 sequences; roughly an eighth are singletons and the top ten take just under 15%. The source material was PBMCs, sampled on the day of the yellow fever booster vaccination. Source of these receptors: a man aged 30 to 45 who received the YFV17D yellow fever vaccine. The CDR3 runs from the conserved cysteine through the conserved F or W. The D gene is left open where the match is weak. Only some rows state a clone size, as once, few, many or a class for expanded clones.

d_gene	abundance	j_gene	v_gene	CDR3aa	CDR3nt
NA	NA	TRBJ2-7	TRBV6-5	CASSYSWGNTYEQYF	TGTGCCAGCAGTTACTCCTGGGGGAACACCTACGAGCAGTACTTC
TRBD2	many	TRBJ2-1	TRBV27	CASSPGGINEQFF	TGTGCCAGCAGCCCGGGAGGGATTAATGAGCAGTTCTTC
NA	few	TRBJ2-5	TRBV5-6	CASSRKNQETQYF	TGTGCCAGCAGCCGAAAGAATCAAGAGACCCAGTACTTC
TRBD2	few	TRBJ2-1	TRBV5-8	CASSLGLAARYNEQFF	TGTGCCAGCAGCCTTGGACTAGCGGCCAGGTACAATGAGCAGTTCTTC
NA	NA	TRBJ2-6	TRBV30	CAWRTAGANVLTF	TGTGCCTGGAGAACGGCTGGGGCCAACGTCCTGACTTTC
NA	many	TRBJ2-5	TRBV12-3/TRBV12-4	CASRFQETQYF	TGTGCCAGCAGGTTCCAAGAGACCCAGTACTTC
TRBD2	many	TRBJ2-3	TRBV6-1	CASKRGTSGSPSTDTQYF	TGTGCCAGCAAGCGCGGGACTAGCGGGAGCCCCAGCACAGATACGCAGTATTTT
NA	NA	TRBJ2-7	TRBV20-1	CSARMGPEQYF	TGCAGTGCTAGAATGGGGCCCGAGCAGTACTTC
NA	NA	TRBJ1-2	TRBV20-1	CSASSSGDYGYTF	TGCAGTGCTAGTTCTAGCGGGGACTATGGCTACACCTTC
TRBD1	many	TRBJ2-2	TRBV5-4	CASSKISGQSNTGELFF	TGTGCCAGCAGCAAAATTTCGGGACAGTCGAACACCGGGGAGCTGTTTTTT